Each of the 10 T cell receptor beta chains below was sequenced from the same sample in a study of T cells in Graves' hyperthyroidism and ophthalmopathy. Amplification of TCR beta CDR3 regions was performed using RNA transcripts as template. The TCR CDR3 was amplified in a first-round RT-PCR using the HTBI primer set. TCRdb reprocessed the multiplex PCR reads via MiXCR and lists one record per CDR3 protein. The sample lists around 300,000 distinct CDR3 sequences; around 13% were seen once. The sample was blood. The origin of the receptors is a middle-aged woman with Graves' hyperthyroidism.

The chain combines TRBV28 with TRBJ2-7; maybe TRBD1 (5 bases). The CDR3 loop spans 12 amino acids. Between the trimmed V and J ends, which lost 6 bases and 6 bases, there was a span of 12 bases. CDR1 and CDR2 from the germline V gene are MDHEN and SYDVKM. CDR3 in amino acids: CASRSGRFEQYF. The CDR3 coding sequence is TGTGCCAGCAGGTCAGGGCGTTTCGAGCAGTACTTC.

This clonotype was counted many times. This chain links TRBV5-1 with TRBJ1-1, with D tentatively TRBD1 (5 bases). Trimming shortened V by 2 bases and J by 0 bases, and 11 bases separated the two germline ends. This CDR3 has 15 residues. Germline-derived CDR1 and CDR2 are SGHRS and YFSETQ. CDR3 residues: CASSFPGTMNTEAFF. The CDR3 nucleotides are TGCGCCAGCAGCTTCCCCGGGACCATGAACACTGAAGCTTTCTTT.

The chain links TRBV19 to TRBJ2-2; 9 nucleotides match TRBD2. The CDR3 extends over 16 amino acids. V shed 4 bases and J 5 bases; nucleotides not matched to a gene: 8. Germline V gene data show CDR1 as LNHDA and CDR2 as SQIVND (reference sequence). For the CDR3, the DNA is TGTGCCAGTAGTAGATACGGGACTAGCCTAACCGGGGAGCTGTTTTTT. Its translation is CASSRYGTSLTGELFF.

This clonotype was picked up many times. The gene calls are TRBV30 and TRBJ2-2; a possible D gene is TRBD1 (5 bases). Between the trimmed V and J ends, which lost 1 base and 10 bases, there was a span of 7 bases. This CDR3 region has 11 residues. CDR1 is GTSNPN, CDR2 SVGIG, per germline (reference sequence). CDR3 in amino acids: CAWSEDTELFF. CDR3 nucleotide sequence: TGTGCCTGGAGTGAGGACACGGAGCTGTTTTTT.

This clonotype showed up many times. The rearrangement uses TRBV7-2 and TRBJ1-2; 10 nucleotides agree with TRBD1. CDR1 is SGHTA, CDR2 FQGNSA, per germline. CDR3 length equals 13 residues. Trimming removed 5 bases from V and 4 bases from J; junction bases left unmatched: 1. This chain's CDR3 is CASSRQGAYGYTF. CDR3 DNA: TGTGCCAGCAGCCGACAGGGGGCCTATGGCTACACCTTC.

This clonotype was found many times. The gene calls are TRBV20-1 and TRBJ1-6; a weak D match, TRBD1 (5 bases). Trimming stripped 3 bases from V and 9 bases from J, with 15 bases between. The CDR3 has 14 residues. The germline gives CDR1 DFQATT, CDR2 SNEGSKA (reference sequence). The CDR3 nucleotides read TGCAGTGCTAGTTACGGGACGAGGGGTTCACCCCTCCACTTT. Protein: CSASYGTRGSPLHF.

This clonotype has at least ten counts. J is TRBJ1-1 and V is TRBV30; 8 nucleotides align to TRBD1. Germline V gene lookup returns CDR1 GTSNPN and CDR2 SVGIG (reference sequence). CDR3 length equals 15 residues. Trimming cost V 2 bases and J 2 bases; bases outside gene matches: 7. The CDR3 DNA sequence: TGTGCCTGGAGTTGGGACAGGAGCATCAACACTGAAGCTTTCTTT. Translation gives CAWSWDRSINTEAFF.

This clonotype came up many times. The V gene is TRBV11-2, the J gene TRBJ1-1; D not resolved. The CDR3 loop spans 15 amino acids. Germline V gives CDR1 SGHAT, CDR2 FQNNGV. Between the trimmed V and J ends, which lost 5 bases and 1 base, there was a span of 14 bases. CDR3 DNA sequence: TGTGCCAGCAGCCCCGCCGTTTCGTCGAACACTGAAGCTTTCTTT. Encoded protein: CASSPAVSSNTEAFF.

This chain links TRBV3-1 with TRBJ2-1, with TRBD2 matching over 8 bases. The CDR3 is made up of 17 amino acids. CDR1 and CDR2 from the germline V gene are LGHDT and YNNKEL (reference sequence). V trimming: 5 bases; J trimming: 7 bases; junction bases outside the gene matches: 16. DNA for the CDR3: TGTGCCAGCAGCAGCACCCACGGGACTAGTTGGACGAATGAGCAGTTCTTC. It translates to CASSSTHGTSWTNEQFF.

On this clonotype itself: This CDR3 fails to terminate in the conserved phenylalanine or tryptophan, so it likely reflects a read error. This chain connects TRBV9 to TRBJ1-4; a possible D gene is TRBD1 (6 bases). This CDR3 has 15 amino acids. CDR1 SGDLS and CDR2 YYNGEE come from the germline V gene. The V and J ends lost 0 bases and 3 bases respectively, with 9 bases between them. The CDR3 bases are TGTGCCAGCAGCGTAGCGACAGGCCCTAATGAAAAACTGTTTGTT. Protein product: CASSVATGPNEKLFV.